The clone carrying this TCR beta chain has a handful of counts. Its antigen is unknown. The CDR3 totals 16 residues. The germline V gene has CDR1 MGHRA and CDR2 YSYEKL. V gave up 1 base and J gave up 4 bases, with 14 bases separating them. Primers: 60 Vbeta forward and 13 Jbeta reverse. Sequencing was performed with immunoSEQ multiplex PCR; in TCRdb, only in-frame clones are kept and a portion is missing. The data show 150,000 to 200,000 clones, with about 75% seen just once and approximately 4.6% held by the top ten. The data stem from a study of cytomegalovirus exposure and HLA in healthy donors. Study results and limitations: Earlier findings revealed that most TCR beta V segments proved productive either about 87% or about 30% of the time. Relative to equally common others, HLA-associated TCR beta chains showed greater clonal expansion in a later analysis. Specificity of a few CMV-associated chains for CMV antigens was verified in vitro. The study flagged some 170 TCR beta chains as cytomegalovirus-associated.

The sequenced sample was PBMCs. The sequence came from a young man in good health and CMV-seropositive. The gene calls are TRBV4-1 and TRBJ2-1, with D maybe TRBD1 (6 bases). The CDR3 region is CASSQGSDSRYNEQFF. The CDR3 coding sequence is TGCGCCAGCAGCCAAGGTTCGGACAGCAGATACAATGAGCAGTTCTTC.